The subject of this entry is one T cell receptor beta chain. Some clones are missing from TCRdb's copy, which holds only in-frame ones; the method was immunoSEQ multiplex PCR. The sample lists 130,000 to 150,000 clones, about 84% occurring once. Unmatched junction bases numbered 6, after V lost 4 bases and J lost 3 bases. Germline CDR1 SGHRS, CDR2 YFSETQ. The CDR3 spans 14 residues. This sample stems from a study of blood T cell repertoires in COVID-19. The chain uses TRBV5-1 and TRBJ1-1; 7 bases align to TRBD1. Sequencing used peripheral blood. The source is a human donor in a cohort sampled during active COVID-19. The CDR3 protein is CASSHRDSYTEAFF. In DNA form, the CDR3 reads TGCGCCAGCAGCCACCGGGACAGTTACACTGAAGCTTTCTTT.